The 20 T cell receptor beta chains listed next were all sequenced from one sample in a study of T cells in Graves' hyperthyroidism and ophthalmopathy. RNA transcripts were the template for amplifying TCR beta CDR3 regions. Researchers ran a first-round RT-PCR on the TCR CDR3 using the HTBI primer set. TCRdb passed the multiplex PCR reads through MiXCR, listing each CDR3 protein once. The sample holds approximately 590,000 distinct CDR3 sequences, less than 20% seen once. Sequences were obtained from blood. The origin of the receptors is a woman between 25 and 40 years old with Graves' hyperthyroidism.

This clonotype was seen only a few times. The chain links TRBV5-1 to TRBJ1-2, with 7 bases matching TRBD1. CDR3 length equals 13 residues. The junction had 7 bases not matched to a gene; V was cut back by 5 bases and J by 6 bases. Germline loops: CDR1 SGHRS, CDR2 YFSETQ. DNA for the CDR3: TGCGCCAGCAGTATACAGGGGTTGGATGGCTACACCTTC. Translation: CASSIQGLDGYTF.

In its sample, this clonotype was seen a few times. CDR3 sequence reads: CASTQPGGLNYGYTF. The CDR3 DNA follows: TGTGCCAGCACCCAACCCGGGGGCCTTAACTATGGCTACACCTTC. The chain recombines TRBV7-9 with TRBJ1-2; TRBD1 is a possible D gene (6 bases). From germline, CDR1 is SEHNR and CDR2 FQNEAQ (reference sequence). Trimming took 7 bases from V and 1 from J, leaving 16 bases between them. CDR3 size: 15 residues.

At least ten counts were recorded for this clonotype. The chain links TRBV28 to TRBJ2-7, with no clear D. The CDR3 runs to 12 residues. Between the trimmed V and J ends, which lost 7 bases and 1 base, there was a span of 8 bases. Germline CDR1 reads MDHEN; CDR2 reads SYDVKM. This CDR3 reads CASNGWSYEQYF. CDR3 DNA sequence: TGTGCCAGCAACGGGTGGTCCTACGAGCAGTACTTC.

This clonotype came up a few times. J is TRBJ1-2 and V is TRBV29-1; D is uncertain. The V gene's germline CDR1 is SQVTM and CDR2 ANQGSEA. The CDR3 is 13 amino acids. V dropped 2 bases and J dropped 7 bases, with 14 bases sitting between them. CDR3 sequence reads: CSVELGGLGGYTF. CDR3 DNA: TGCAGCGTTGAACTGGGTGGTTTGGGTGGCTACACCTTC.

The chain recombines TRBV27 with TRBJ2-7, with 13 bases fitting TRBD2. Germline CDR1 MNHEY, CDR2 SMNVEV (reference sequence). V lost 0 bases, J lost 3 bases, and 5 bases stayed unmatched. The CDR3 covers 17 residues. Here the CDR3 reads CASSLSSGLAGFYEQYF. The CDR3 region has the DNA TGTGCCAGCAGTTTATCGTCGGGACTAGCGGGATTCTACGAGCAGTACTTC.

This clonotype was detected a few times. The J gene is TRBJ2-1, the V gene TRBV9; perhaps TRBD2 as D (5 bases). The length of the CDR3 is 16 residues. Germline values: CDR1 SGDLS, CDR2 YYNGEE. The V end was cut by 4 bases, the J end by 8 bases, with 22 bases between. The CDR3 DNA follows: TGTGCCAGCAGCCCCAGAGAGCTAGCACTTGGGGATGAGCAGTTCTTC. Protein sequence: CASSPRELALGDEQFF.

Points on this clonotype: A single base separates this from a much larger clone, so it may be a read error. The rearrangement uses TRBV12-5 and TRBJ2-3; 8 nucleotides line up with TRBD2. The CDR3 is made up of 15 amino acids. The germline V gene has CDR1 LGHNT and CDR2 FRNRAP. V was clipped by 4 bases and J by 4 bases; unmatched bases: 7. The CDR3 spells CASGSESGSSDTQYF. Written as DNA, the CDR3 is TGTGCTAGTGGTTCCGAAAGCGGGAGCTCAGATACGCAGTATTTT.

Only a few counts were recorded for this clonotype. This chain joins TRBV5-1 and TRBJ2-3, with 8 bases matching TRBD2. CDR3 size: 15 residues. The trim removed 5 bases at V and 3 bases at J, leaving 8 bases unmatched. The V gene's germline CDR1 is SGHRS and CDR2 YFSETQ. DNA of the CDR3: TGCGCCAGCAGAAGTACCGGGACTAGAACAGATACGCAGTATTTT. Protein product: CASRSTGTRTDTQYF.

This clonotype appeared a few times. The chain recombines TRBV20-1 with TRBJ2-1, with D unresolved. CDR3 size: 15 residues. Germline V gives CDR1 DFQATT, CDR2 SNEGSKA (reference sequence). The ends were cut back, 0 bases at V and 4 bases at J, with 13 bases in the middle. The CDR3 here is CSARDPQAPYNEQFF. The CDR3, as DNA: TGCAGTGCTAGAGATCCGCAGGCTCCATACAATGAGCAGTTCTTC.

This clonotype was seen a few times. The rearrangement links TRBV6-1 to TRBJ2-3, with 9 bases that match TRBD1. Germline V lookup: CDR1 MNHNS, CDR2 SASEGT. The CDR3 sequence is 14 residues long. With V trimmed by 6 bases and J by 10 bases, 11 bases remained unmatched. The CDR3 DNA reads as TGTGCCAGCAGGATCGGGACAGGGTTTCATTCGCAGTATTTT. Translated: CASRIGTGFHSQYF.

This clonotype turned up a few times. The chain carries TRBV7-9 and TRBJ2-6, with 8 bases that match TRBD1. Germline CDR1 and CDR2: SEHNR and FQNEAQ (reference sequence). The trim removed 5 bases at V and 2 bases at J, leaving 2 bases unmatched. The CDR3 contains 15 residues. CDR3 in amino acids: CASSRRGPGANVLTF. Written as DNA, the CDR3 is TGTGCCAGCAGCCGCAGGGGGCCTGGGGCCAACGTCCTGACTTTC.

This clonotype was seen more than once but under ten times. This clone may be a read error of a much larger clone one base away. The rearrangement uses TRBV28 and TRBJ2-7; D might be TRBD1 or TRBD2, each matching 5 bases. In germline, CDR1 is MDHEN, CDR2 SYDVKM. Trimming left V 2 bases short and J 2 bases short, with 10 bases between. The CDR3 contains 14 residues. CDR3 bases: TGTGCCAGCAGTTTACCGGGGCACACCTACGAGCAGTACTTC. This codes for CASSLPGHTYEQYF.

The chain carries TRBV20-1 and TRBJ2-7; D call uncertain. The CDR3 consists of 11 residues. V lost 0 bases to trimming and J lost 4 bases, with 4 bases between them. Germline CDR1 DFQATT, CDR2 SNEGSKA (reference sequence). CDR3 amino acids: CSARDKYEQYF. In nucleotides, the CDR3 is TGCAGTGCTAGAGATAAGTACGAGCAGTACTTC.

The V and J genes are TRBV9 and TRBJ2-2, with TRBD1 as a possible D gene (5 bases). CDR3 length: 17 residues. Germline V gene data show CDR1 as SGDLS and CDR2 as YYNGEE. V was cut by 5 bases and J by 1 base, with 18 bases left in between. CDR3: CASRLNPGIENTGELFF. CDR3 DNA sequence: TGTGCCAGCAGACTTAATCCAGGGATAGAGAACACCGGGGAGCTGTTTTTT.

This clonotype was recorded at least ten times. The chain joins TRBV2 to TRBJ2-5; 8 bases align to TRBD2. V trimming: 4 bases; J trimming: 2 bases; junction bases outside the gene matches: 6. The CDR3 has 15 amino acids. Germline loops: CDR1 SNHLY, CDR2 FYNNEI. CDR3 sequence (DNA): TGTGCCAGCAGTGGCCTAGCGGGTAGACAAGAGACCCAGTACTTC. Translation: CASSGLAGRQETQYF.

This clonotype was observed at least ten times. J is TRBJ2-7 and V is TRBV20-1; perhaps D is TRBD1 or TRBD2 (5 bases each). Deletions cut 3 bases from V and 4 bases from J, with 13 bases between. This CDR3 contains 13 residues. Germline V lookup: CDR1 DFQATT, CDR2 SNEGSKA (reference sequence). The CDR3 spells CSASIGGMYEQYF. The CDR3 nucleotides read TGCAGTGCTAGTATTGGGGGAATGTACGAGCAGTACTTC.

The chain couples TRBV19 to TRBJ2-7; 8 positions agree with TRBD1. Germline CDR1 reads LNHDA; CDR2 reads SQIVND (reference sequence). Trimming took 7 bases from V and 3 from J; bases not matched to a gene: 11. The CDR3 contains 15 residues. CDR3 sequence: CASIDRGPRFYEQYF. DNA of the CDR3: TGTGCCAGTATAGACAGGGGCCCTCGCTTCTACGAGCAGTACTTC.

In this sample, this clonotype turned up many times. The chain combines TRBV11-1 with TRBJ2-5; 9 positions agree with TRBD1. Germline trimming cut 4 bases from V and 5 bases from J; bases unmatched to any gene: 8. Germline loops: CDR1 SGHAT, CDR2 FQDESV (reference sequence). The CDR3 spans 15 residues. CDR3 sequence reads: CASSSGTGSTETQYF. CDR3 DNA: TGTGCCAGCAGCTCCGGGACAGGGTCAACGGAGACCCAGTACTTC.

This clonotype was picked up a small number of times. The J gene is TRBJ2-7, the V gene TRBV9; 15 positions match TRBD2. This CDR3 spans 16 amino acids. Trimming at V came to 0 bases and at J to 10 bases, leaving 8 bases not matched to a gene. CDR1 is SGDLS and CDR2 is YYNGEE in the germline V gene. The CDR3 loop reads CASSVGGGTSGRRQYF. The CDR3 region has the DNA TGTGCCAGCAGCGTAGGAGGAGGGACTAGCGGGAGGAGACAGTACTTC.

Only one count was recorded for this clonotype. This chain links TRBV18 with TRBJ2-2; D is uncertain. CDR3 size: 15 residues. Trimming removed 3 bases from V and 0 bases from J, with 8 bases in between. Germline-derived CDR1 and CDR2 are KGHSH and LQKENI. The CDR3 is CASSPAMANTGELFF. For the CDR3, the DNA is TGTGCCAGCTCACCGGCGATGGCGAACACCGGGGAGCTGTTTTTT.